The 9 T cell receptor beta chains in this list originate from one sample, sequenced in a study of T cells in Graves' hyperthyroidism and ophthalmopathy. RNA transcripts served as the template for amplifying TCR beta CDR3 regions. Initially, a first-round RT-PCR of the TCR CDR3 employed the HTBI primer set. TCRdb re-called the multiplex PCR reads with MiXCR, one entry per CDR3 protein. Among 300,000 to 400,000 distinct CDR3 sequences listed, roughly 15% were seen once. Source material: blood. These TCRs come from a woman in her 30s with Graves' ophthalmopathy.

Worth noting for this clonotype: A read error is possible here, since a much larger clone lies one base away. Likely a read error: the CDR3 ends without its conserved phenylalanine or tryptophan. The rearrangement uses TRBV29-1 and TRBJ1-1; D remains unclear. The CDR3 extends over 10 amino acids. From germline, CDR1 is SQVTM and CDR2 ANQGSEA. The V end lost 7 bases, the J end lost 1 base, and 4 bases lay between the germline ends. CDR3 sequence (DNA): TGCAGCGGGAGGAACACTGAAGCTTTCCTT. This encodes CSGRNTEAFL.

This clonotype was observed many times. The chain is built from TRBV2 and TRBJ2-7, with TRBD1 matching over 9 bases. J gave up 0 bases and V 6 bases, and 3 bases lay outside the gene matches. CDR1 is SNHLY and CDR2 is FYNNEI in the germline V gene. CDR3 length: 14 amino acids. DNA for the CDR3: TGTGCCAGCAGCCGGGACAGGGCCTCCTACGAGCAGTACTTC. Translation gives CASSRDRASYEQYF.

The V and J genes are TRBV19 and TRBJ2-1; possibly TRBD1 or TRBD2 for D (6 bases each). Germline CDR1 and CDR2: LNHDA and SQIVND (reference sequence). CDR3 size: 13 residues. V shed 4 bases and J shed 7 bases, with 11 bases lying between them. Written as DNA, the CDR3 is TGTGCCAGTAGTAGGGGGGCCTGGAATGAGCAGTTCTTC. This sequence encodes CASSRGAWNEQFF.

This clonotype was seen at least ten times. V is TRBV9 and J is TRBJ1-5, with 8 bases matching TRBD1. This CDR3 is 15 amino acids long. Losses at the gene ends were 7 bases for V and 6 bases for J; bases not matched to a gene: 12. Germline-derived CDR1 and CDR2 are SGDLS and YYNGEE. CDR3 DNA: TGTGCCAGCTCCCTAGGACAGGGTGCCGGTCAGCCCCAGCATTTT. It yields the protein CASSLGQGAGQPQHF.

This clonotype showed up many times. CDR3 DNA sequence: TGCGCCAGCAGCTTTAAGTCCGGGACGCTGGACAATGAGCAGTTCTTC. Translation gives CASSFKSGTLDNEQFF. The rearrangement links TRBV5-1 to TRBJ2-1; D is possibly TRBD1 or TRBD2 (5 bases each). V was pared by 2 bases and J by 5 bases, with 17 bases between. The CDR3 covers 16 residues. Looked up from germline, CDR1 is SGHRS and CDR2 is YFSETQ.

This clonotype was observed a few times. The CDR3 sequence is CASSIPGRVSSSYNEQFF. For the CDR3, the DNA is TGTGCCAGTAGTATCCCGGGACGGGTTTCAAGCTCCTACAATGAGCAGTTCTTC. J is TRBJ2-1 and V is TRBV19; D might be TRBD1 or TRBD2, each matching 5 bases. Looked up from germline, CDR1 is LNHDA and CDR2 is SQIVND (reference sequence). V lost 3 bases to trimming and J lost 0 bases, with 18 bases between them. The CDR3 extends over 18 amino acids.

This clonotype occurred many times. CDR3 amino acids: CASSLGNNYGYTF. In DNA, the CDR3 is TGTGCCAGCAGCTTAGGCAATAACTATGGCTACACCTTC. This sequence joins TRBV11-2 and TRBJ1-2, with unresolved D. The germline V and J ends were trimmed by 1 base and 1 base, with 4 bases remaining between them. The CDR3 spans 13 residues. In germline, CDR1 is SGHAT, CDR2 FQNNGV.

V and J are TRBV2 and TRBJ1-3, with TRBD1 identical over 7 bases. The germline V gene has CDR1 SNHLY and CDR2 FYNNEI. The CDR3 loop spans 16 amino acids. Unmatched junction bases numbered 10, after V lost 8 bases and J lost 0 bases. The DNA for the CDR3 is TGTGCCAGCCTGGGACCGGGACAGCTCTCTGGAAACACCATATATTTT. As protein: CASLGPGQLSGNTIYF.

This clonotype was counted at least ten times. The chain links TRBV12-3 or TRBV12-4 to TRBJ1-1; D not resolved. The length of the CDR3 is 15 residues. Trimming removed 3 bases at V and 1 base at J, with 12 bases between. As DNA, the CDR3 is TGTGCCAGCAGTTTTGGGATCGGCAGGAACACTGAAGCTTTCTTT. Protein product: CASSFGIGRNTEAFF.